These 10 T cell receptor beta chains came from one sample sequenced in a study of blood T cell repertoires in COVID-19. The repertoire was sequenced with immunoSEQ multiplex PCR; TCRdb's copy has only in-frame clones and lacks some. The data hold about 260,000 clones, with roughly 88% observed a single time. The sequencing input was peripheral blood. The receptors derive from a human donor in a cohort sampled during active COVID-19.

The V gene is TRBV7-6, the J gene TRBJ1-2, with 10 bases that match TRBD1. The CDR3 covers 17 residues. The trim removed 0 bases at V and 0 bases at J, leaving 4 bases unmatched. Germline V gene sequence: CDR1 SGHVS, CDR2 FNYEAQ. The CDR3 DNA reads TGTGCCAGCAGCTTAGCACCCGGACAGGGGGCTAACTATGGCTACACCTTC. It specifies CASSLAPGQGANYGYTF.

The chain is built from TRBV28 and TRBJ1-1, with D unresolved. The V end was cut by 6 bases, the J end by 1 base, with 12 bases between. In germline, CDR1 is MDHEN, CDR2 SYDVKM. The CDR3 totals 14 residues. The CDR3 loop is CASSLRYTNTEAFF. The CDR3 DNA reads TGTGCCAGCAGCCTGCGATATACGAACACTGAAGCTTTCTTT. The full variable domain, in which reference TRBV28 and TRBJ1-1 provide the parts outside the CDR3, is DVKVTQSSRYLVKRTGEKVFLECVQDMDHENMFWYRQDPGLGLRLIYFSYDVKMKEKGDIPEGYSVSREKKERFSLILESASTNQTSMYLCASSLRYTNTEAFFGQGTRLTVV.

CDR3 sequence: CASSLMAGGGNTIYF. The CDR3 DNA reads TGTGCCAGCAGCTTAATGGCAGGGGGCGGAAACACCATATATTTT. The gene calls are TRBV7-9 and TRBJ1-3; 8 nucleotides agree with TRBD1. V lost 2 bases, J lost 4 bases, and 4 bases stayed unmatched. The CDR3 contains 15 residues. Germline CDR1 and CDR2: SEHNR and FQNEAQ (reference sequence).

This clone was seen only a few times. Other DNA sequences from this sample encode an identical CDR3 as well. V usage is TRBV3-1 (or the pseudogene TRBV3-2) and J usage is TRBJ1-1, with D tentatively TRBD1 (6 bases). V lost 4 bases, J lost 1 base, and 10 bases lay in between. The CDR3 spans 14 residues. Germline V gives CDR1 LGHDT, CDR2 YNNKEL (reference sequence). In DNA form, the CDR3 reads TGTGCCAGCAGCCTTCTGGACAGGAACACTGAAGCTTTCTTT. The encoded protein is CASSLLDRNTEAFF.

The chain recombines TRBV2 with TRBJ1-2, with a tentative D call TRBD1 (5 bases). The germline CDR1 and CDR2 sequences are SNHLY and FYNNEI. Trimming removed 1 base at V and 6 bases at J, with 12 bases between. This CDR3 is 14 amino acids long. The CDR3 region is CASSEGGGGNGYTF. CDR3 nucleotides: TGTGCCAGCAGTGAAGGGGGGGGAGGGAATGGCTACACCTTC. Filled out from reference TRBV2 and TRBJ1-2, the complete variable domain reads EPEVTQTPSHQVTQMGQEVILRCVPISNHLYFYWYRQILGQKVEFLVSFYNNEISEKSEIFDDQFSVERPDGSNFTLKIRSTKLEDSAMYFCASSEGGGGNGYTFGSGTRLTVV.

The rearrangement uses TRBV11-2 and TRBJ1-1; 7 bases agree with TRBD1. There are 11 residues in the CDR3. V lost 7 bases, J lost 7 bases, and 3 bases stayed unmatched. Germline CDR1 reads SGHAT; CDR2 reads FQNNGV. CDR3 nucleotide sequence: TGTGCCAGCAAAAACAGGGGTGAAGCTTTCTTT. As protein: CASKNRGEAFF.

V is TRBV10-3 and J is TRBJ1-1, with 7 bases lining up with TRBD1. The germline CDR1 and CDR2 sequences are ENHRY and SYGVKD. V gave up 6 bases and J gave up 4 bases; unmatched junction bases: 8. The CDR3 runs to 14 residues. The DNA for the CDR3 is TGTGCCATCAGCCCTACAGGGGCTGGCACTGAAGCTTTCTTT. It encodes CAISPTGAGTEAFF.

This chain connects TRBV12-3 or TRBV12-4 to TRBJ1-2; tentatively, D is TRBD1 (5 bases). Trimming took off 7 bases at V and 4 bases at J, with 13 bases between the two ends. CDR3 size: 13 residues. The chain's CDR3 is CASKTGTFYGYTF. In nucleotides, the CDR3 is TGTGCCAGCAAGACCGGGACTTTCTATGGCTACACCTTC.

The V call is TRBV7-9, the J call TRBJ2-7; TRBD2 aligns across 10 bases. The V and J ends lost 1 base and 0 bases, in that order; junction bases with no gene match: 9. In germline, CDR1 is SEHNR, CDR2 FQNEAQ (reference sequence). The CDR3 length is 18 residues. The CDR3 loop is CASSLGISLAGVSYEQYF. The CDR3 DNA reads as TGTGCCAGCAGCTTAGGAATTTCCCTAGCGGGGGTCTCCTACGAGCAGTACTTC.

The V and J genes are TRBV7-3 and TRBJ1-2; D is possibly TRBD1 (6 bases). This CDR3 is 13 amino acids long. Germline CDR1 and CDR2: SGHTA and FQGTGA. V dropped 3 bases and J dropped 4 bases, with 9 bases sitting between them. In DNA, the CDR3 is TGTGCCAGCAGCTTGTCGGACAGCTATGGCTACACCTTC. Translation gives CASSLSDSYGYTF.